The clone carrying this T cell receptor beta chain appeared a single time. This sample is part of a study of blood T cell repertoires in COVID-19. Assay used: immunoSEQ multiplex PCR; TCRdb lists only in-frame clones, some missing. The sample consists of over 95,000 clones, 70% to 90% of them appearing once. Germline V gene lookup returns CDR1 KGHDR and CDR2 SFDVKD. The germline V and J ends were trimmed by 1 base and 5 bases, with 19 bases remaining between them. The CDR3 length is 17 residues. The receptor comes from a middle-aged man with acute or convalescent COVID-19. This chain uses TRBV24-1 with TRBJ2-5; weak D call: TRBD1 (6 bases). The source material was peripheral blood. CDR3 in amino acids: CATSDLRVSQGWETQYF. DNA of the CDR3: TGTGCCACCAGTGATTTAAGAGTTTCTCAGGGGTGGGAGACCCAGTACTTC.